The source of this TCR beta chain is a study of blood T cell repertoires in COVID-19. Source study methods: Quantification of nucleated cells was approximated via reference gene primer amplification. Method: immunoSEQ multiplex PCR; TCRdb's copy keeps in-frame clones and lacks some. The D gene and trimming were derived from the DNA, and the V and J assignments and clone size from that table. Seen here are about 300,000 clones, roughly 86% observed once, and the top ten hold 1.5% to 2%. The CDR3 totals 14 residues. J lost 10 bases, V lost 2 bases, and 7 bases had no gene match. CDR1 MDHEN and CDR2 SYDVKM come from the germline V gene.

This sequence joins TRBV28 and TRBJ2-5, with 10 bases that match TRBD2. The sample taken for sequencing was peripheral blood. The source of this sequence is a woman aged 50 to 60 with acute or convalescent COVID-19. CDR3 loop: CASSLPSGRANQYF. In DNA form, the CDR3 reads TGTGCCAGCAGTTTACCAAGCGGGAGGGCAAACCAGTACTTC.